This is a list of T cell receptor beta chains from one sample in a study of CD8+CD57+ T cells in acquired aplastic anemia. TCRdb recomputed calls from the reads with MiXCR, one row per CDR3 protein. The sample yields 35,000 to 45,000 distinct CDR3 sequences, more than 75% seen once. What was sequenced was sorted CD4+, CD8+, or CD8+CD57+ T cells (not recorded which) from PBMCs. These receptors originate from a human donor in good health, serving as a control. CDR3s leave out the opening cysteine and the closing phenylalanine or tryptophan.

v_call | cdr3_aa
TRBV2 | ASMWQINTGELF
TRBV24-1 | ATPQGPGQETQY
TRBV20-1 | SAREGYEQY
TRBV9 | ASSVGDDTEAF
TRBV7-9 | ASSSDRTYGYT
TRBV15 | ATSSWLAVYEQY
TRBV10-3 | AISEGQGRGEQY
TRBV19 | ASSPPGLAGKRETQY
TRBV29-1 | SVEKGQAYGYT
TRBV6-5 | ASSYTRTSGGAETQY
TRBV2 | ASSGYEQY
TRBV9 | ASSVMGQGVYEQY
TRBV11-3 | ASSPDRGPNEQF
TRBV5-4 | SVRTGDGYT
TRBV29-1 | SVEDTRSSYEQY
TRBV29-1 | SVEARGVTEAF
TRBV2 | ASSDGGGQPQH
TRBV10-3 | AISAGGLTYEQY
TRBV2 | ASELGGGTEAF
TRBV19 | ASQQGAGNTIY
TRBV2 | ASSDRVSSGELF
TRBV2 | ASRSPGTGGYGYT
TRBV20-1 | SARIPTGVGTDTQY
TRBV5-6 | ASSPSDRGRLYEQY
TRBV20-1 | SASPGGTYHQY
TRBV7-3 | ASPTGVGETQY
TRBV2 | ASSILGVNTEAF
TRBV7-3 | ASEARLNTGELF
TRBV7-9 | ASSLTGEQF
TRBV25-1 | ASSGPVRQGGLAKNIQY
TRBV20-1 | SAPDAGQGSDTQY
TRBV19 | ASTPLHNYGYT
TRBV10-3 | AISQGSPHNSPLH
TRBV7-2 | ASSLTGASYEQY
TRBV10-3 | AISESPGYNYGYT
TRBV19 | ASSPPRTGATEAF
TRBV19 | ASSIQLGRDYQPQH
TRBV24-1 | ATDGTGSYEQY
TRBV29-1 | SGGTGQETQY
TRBV15 | ATSISGTGYEQY
TRBV7-8 | ASSLGDRGETQY